This T cell receptor beta chain was recorded in a study of blood T cells in healthy people across ages. Germline CDR1 and CDR2: DFQATT and SNEGSKA (reference sequence). The CDR3 sequence is 16 residues long. J gave up 9 bases and V 3 bases, and 13 bases lay outside the gene matches. A second PCR, run for roughly 7 to 12 cycles, used a sample-barcoded 5' primer plus a J-beta primer mix. MiXCR, applied by TCRdb to the 5' RACE reads, yields one record per CDR3 protein. Of approximately 580,000 distinct CDR3 sequences listed, around 24% are singletons. The same data also went into a second study, on T cells of mothers and their children.

The receptor was derived from a boy younger than 18 in good health. Specimen: blood. The rearrangement links TRBV20-1 to TRBJ2-1; 11 bases fit TRBD2. The CDR3 DNA reads TGCAGTGCTAGTCCGCCTAGCGGGAGGTGGAGGAGTGAGCAGTTCTTC. It codes for CSASPPSGRWRSEQFF.